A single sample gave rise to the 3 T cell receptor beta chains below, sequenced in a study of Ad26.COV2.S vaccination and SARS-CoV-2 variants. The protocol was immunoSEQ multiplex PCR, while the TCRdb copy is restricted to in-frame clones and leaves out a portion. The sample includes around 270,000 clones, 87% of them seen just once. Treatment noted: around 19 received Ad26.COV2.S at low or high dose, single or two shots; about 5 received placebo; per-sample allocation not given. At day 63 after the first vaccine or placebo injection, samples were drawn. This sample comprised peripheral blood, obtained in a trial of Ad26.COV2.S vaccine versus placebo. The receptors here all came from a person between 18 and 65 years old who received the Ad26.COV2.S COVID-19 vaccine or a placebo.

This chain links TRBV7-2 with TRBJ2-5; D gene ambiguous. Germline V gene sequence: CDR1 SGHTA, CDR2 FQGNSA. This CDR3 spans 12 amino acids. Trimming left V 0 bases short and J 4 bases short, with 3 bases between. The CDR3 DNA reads TGTGCCAGCAGCTTAGCGCGAGAGACCCAGTACTTC. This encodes CASSLARETQYF.

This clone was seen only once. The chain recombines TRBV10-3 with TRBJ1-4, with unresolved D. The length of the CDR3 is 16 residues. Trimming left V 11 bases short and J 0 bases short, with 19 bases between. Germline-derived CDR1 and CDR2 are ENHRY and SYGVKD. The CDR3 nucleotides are TGTGCCTCCAGAGGCGCGGAGTTCTCAACTAATGAAAAACTGTTTTTT. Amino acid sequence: CASRGAEFSTNEKLFF.

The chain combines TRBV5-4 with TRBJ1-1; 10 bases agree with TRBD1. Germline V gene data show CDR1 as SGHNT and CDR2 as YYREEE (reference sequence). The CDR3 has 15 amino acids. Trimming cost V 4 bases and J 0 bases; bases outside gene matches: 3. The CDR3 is CASSEGQGMNTEAFF. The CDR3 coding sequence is TGTGCCAGCAGCGAGGGACAGGGGATGAACACTGAAGCTTTCTTT.